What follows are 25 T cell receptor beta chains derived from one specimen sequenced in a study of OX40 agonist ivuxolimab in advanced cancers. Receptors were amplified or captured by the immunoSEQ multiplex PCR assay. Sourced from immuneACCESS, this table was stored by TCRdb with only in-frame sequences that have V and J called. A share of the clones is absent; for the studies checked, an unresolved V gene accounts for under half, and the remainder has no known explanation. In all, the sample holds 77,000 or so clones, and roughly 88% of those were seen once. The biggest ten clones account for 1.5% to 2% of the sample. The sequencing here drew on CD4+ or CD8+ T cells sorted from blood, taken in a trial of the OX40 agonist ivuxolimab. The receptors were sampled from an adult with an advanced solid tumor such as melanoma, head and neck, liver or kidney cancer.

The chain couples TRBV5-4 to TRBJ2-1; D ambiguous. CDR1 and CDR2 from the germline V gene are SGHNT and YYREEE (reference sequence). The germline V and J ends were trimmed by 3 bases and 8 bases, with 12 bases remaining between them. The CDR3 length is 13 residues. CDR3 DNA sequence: TGTGCCAGCAGCTCCCCCGATCTTCATGAGCAGTTCTTC. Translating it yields CASSSPDLHEQFF.

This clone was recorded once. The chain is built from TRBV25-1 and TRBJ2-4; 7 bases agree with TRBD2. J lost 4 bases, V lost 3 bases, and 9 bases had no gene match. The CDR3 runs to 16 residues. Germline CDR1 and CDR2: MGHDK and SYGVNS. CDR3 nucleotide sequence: TGTGCCAGCAGTGATTCAAGCGGGAATAGGAAAAACATTCAGTACTTC. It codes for CASSDSSGNRKNIQYF.

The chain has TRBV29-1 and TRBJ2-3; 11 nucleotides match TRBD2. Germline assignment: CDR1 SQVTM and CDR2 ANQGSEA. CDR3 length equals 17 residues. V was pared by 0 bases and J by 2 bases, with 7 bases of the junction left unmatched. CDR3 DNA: TGCAGCGTTGAAGATCAACTAGCGGGAGCCCTCACAGATACGCAGTATTTT. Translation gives CSVEDQLAGALTDTQYF.

CDR3 bases: TGTGCCAGCAGCTTAGGAGGCGCAGGGGCTGGGGAGACCCAGTACTTC. Encoded protein: CASSLGGAGAGETQYF. This sequence joins TRBV7-8 and TRBJ2-5, with a weak D call TRBD1 (6 bases). The germline V gene has CDR1 SGHVS and CDR2 FQNEAQ. The CDR3 has 16 amino acids. The germline V and J ends were trimmed by 1 base and 5 bases, with 17 bases remaining between them.

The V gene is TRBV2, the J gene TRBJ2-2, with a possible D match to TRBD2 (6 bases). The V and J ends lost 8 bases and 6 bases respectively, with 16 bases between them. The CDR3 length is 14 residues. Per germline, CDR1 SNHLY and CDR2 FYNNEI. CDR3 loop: CASSVDGSSGELFF. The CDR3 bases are TGTGCCAGCTCTGTCGACGGGAGTTCCGGGGAGCTGTTTTTT.

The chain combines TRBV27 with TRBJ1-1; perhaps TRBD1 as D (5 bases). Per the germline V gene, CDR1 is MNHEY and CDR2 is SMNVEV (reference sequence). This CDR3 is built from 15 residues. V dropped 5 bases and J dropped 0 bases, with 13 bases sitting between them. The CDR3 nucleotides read TGTGCCAGCAGTCCTAACAGGCTTATGAACACTGAAGCTTTCTTT. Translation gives CASSPNRLMNTEAFF.

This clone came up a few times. The CDR3: CASSSHQGAYEQYF. The CDR3 DNA is TGTGCCAGCAGTTCCCACCAGGGGGCCTACGAGCAGTACTTC. This chain joins TRBV28 and TRBJ2-7, with TRBD1 matching over 7 bases. J was trimmed by 2 bases and V by 4 bases; bases with no gene match: 5. This CDR3 contains 14 residues. Germline lookup yields CDR1 MDHEN and CDR2 SYDVKM.

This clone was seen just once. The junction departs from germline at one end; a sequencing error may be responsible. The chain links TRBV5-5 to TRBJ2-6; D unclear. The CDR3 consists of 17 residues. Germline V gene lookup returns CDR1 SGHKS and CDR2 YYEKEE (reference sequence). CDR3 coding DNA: TGTGCCAGCAAAGAACCTGTTCGCACAAAGTCGGGCCAACGTCCTGACTTC. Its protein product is CASKEPVRTKSGQRPDF. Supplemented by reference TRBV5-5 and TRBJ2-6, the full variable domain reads DAGVTQSPTHLIKTRGQQVTLRCSPISGHKSVSWYQQVLGQGPQFIFQYYEKEERGRGNFPDRFSARQFPNYSSELNVNALLLGDSALYLCASKEPVRTKSGQRPDFGAGSRLTVL.

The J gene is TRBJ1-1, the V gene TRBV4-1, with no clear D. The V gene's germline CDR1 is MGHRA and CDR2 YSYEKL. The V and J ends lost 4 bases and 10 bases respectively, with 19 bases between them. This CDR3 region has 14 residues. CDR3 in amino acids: CASSPLPGTPGAFF. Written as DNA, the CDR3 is TGCGCCAGCAGCCCCCTCCCCGGTACTCCCGGAGCTTTCTTT.

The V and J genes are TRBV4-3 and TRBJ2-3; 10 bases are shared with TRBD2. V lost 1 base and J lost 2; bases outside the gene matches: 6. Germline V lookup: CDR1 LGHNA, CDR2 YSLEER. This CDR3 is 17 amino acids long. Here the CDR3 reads CASSQVLAGDATDTQYF. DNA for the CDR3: TGCGCCAGCAGCCAAGTCCTAGCGGGGGATGCCACAGATACGCAGTATTTT.

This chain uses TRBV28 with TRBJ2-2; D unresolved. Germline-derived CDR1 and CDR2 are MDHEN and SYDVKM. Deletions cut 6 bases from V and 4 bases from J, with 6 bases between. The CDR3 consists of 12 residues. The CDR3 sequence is CASRESTGELFF. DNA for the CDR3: TGTGCCAGCAGAGAGTCCACCGGGGAGCTGTTTTTT.

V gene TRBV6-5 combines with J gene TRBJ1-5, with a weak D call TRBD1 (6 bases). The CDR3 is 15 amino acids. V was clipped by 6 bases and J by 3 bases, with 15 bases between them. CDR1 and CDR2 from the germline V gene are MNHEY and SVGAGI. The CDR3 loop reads CASSLQGQVNQPQHF. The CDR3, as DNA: TGTGCCAGCAGCCTACAGGGCCAGGTCAATCAGCCCCAGCATTTT.

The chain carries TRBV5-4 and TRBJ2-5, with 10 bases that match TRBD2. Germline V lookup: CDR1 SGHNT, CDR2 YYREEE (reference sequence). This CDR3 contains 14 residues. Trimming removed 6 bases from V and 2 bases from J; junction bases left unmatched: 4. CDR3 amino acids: CASTPSGGQETQYF. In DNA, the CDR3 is TGTGCCAGCACCCCTAGCGGGGGACAAGAGACCCAGTACTTC. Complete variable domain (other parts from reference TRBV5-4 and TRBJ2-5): ETGVTQSPTHLIKTRGQQVTLRCSSQSGHNTVSWYQQALGQGPQFIFQYYREEENGRGNFPPRFSGLQFPNYSSELNVNALELDDSALYLCASTPSGGQETQYFGPGTRLLVL.

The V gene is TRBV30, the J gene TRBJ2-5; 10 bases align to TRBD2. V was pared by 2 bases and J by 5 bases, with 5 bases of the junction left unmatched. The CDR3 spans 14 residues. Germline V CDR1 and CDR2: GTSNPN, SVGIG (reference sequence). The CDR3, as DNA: TGTGCCTGGAGTCTACTAGCGGGGATGGAGACCCAGTACTTC. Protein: CAWSLLAGMETQYF.

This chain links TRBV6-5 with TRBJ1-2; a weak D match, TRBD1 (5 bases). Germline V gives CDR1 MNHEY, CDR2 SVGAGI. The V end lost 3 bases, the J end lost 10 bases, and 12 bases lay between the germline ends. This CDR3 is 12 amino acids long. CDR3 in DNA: TGTGCCAGCAGTTATATGATGGGGGACTACACCTTC. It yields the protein CASSYMMGDYTF.

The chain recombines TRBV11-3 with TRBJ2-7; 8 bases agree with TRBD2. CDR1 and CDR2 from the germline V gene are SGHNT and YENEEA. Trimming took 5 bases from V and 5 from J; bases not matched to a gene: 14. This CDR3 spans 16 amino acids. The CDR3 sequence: CASSPRRSGSPHEQYF. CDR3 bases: TGTGCCAGCAGCCCCCGTAGAAGCGGGAGCCCACACGAGCAGTACTTC.

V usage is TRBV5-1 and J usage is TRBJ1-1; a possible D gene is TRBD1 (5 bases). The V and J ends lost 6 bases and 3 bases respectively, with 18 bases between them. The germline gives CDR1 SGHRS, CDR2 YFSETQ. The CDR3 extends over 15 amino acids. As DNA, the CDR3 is TGCGCCAGCAAAGTGGGGGGGTCGACGGACACTGAAGCTTTCTTT. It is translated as CASKVGGSTDTEAFF.

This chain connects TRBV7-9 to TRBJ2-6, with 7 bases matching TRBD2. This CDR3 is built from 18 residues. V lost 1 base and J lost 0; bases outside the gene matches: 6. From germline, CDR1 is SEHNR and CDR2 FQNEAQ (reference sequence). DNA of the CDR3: TGTGCCAGCAGCTTAGGACTAGCTATAAACTCTGGGGCCAACGTCCTGACTTTC. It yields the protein CASSLGLAINSGANVLTF.

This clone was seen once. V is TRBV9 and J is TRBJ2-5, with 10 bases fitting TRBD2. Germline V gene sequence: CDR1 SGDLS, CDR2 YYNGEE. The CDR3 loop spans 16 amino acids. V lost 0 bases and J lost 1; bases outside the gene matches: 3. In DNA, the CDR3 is TGTGCCAGCAGCGTAGGTGCTAGCGGGGGCCAAGAGACCCAGTACTTC. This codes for CASSVGASGGQETQYF.

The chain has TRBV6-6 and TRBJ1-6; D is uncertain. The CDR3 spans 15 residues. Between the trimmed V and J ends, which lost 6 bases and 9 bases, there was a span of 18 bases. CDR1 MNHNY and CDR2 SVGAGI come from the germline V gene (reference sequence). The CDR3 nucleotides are TGTGCCAGCAGGGGCCCAATAGGAGGAATTTCACCCCTCCACTTT. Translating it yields CASRGPIGGISPLHF.

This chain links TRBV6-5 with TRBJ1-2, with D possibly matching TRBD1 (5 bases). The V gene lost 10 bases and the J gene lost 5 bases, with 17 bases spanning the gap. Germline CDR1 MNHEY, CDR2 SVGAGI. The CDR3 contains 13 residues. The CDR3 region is CATSGAGRYGYTF. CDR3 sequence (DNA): TGTGCCACGTCCGGGGCAGGGAGGTATGGCTACACCTTC.

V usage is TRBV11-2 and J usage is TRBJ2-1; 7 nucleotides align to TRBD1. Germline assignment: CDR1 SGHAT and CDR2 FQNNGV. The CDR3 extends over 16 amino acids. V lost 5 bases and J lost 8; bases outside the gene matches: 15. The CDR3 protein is CASSRLRTGSTYEQFF. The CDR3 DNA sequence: TGTGCCAGCAGCCGCCTCCGGACAGGATCAACGTATGAGCAGTTCTTC.

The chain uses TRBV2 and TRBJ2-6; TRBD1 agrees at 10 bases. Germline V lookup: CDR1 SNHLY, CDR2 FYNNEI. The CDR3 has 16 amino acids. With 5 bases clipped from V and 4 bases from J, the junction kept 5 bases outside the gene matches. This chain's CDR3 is CASSPGQGTGANVLTF. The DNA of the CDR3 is TGTGCCAGCAGTCCGGGACAGGGGACCGGGGCCAACGTCCTGACTTTC. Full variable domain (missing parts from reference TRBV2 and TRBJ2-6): EPEVTQTPSHQVTQMGQEVILRCVPISNHLYFYWYRQILGQKVEFLVSFYNNEISEKSEIFDDQFSVERPDGSNFTLKIRSTKLEDSAMYFCASSPGQGTGANVLTFGAGSRLTVL.

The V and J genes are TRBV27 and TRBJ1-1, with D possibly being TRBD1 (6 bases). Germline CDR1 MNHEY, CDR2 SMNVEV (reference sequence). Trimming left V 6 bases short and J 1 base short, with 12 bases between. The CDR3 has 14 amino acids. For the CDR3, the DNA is TGTGCCAGCAGCCCCGGGGGGGCGAACACTGAAGCTTTCTTT. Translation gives CASSPGGANTEAFF.

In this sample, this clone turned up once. The CDR3 reads CASSPPELFRAQFF. The CDR3 DNA follows: TGTGCCAGCAGTCCCCCCGAGCTTTTTCGGGCCCAGTTCTTC. This sequence joins TRBV28 and TRBJ2-1; unclear D gene. Trimming stripped 5 bases from V and 13 bases from J, with 21 bases between. Per germline, CDR1 MDHEN and CDR2 SYDVKM. CDR3 size: 14 residues.